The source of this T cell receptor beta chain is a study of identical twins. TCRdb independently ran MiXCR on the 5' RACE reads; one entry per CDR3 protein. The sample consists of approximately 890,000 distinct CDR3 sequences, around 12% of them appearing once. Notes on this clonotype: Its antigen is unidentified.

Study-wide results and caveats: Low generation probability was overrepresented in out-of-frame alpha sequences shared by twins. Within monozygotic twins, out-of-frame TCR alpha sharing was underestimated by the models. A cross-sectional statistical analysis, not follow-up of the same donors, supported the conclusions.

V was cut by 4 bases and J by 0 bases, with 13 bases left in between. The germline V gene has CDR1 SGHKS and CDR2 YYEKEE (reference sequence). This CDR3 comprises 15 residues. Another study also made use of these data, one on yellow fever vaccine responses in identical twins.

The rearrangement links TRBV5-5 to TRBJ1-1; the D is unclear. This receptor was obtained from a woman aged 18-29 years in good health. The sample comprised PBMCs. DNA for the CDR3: TGTGCCAGCAGCACCCGGGCGCAGATGAACACTGAAGCTTTCTTT. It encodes CASSTRAQMNTEAFF.